The present T cell receptor (beta chain) was sequenced within a study of T-cell memory formation after mild COVID-19 listed by TCRdb under 2021. Regarding the research as a whole: Most TCR sequence clusters were specific to one of the two donors. In a couple of donors, T-cell clones that expanded and contracted after mild COVID-19 were tracked by sequencing TCRalpha and TCRbeta repertoires over time. The cohort was made up of two young adult volunteers, one female and one male, who were previously healthy. Findings and caveats that apply to the study as a whole: Contracting CD4+ clones were found mainly in CM and EM memory subsets, while CD8+ clones were enriched in EMRA. Only a couple of mild cases were covered in the study, and larger cohorts including severe cases with pre-infection samples were considered necessary. SARS-CoV-2 specificity was not confirmed for the second-wave clones peaking on day 37. The detection of some responding clones in pre-infection memory suggests that pre-existing cross-reactive memory T cells joined the SARS-CoV-2 response. Balanced CD4/CD8 phenotypes were observed for clones contracting from day 15 to 85, whereas a bias towards CD4+ was observed for a second wave of clones expanding from day 15 to 37.

Sequenced using an Illumina NovaSeq 6000. cDNA libraries for TCRalpha and TCRbeta were prepared by 5'RACE using constant-segment primers, with sample barcodes and unique molecular identifiers added. Trizol reagent was used to extract RNA from every sample. Amplification of the libraries took two PCR steps, and the second step added a second sample barcode plus Illumina TruSeq adapters. Sequencing of the libraries was done on an Illumina NovaSeq, producing 2 x 150 bp paired-end reads. The authors' analysis ran thus. Reads were demultiplexed and collapsed into UMI-guided consensus sequences with migec v1.2.7. With mixcr v2.1.11, UMI consensuses were aligned to TRA and TRB V and J templates and assembled into clonotypes. A clonotype was counted as expanded or contracted only if both edgeR and NoisET called the change significant, with noise models trained on biological replicates. For edgeR calls, the thresholds were a false discovery rate-adjusted p below 0.01 and a log2 fold-change of 1. As an exploratory analysis of dynamics, PCA with hierarchical clustering was applied to max-normalized trajectories of the 1000 most abundant clonotypes. Each responding clone was given a CD4 or CD8 phenotype based on the CD4+ and CD8+ repertoires, which had been sequenced separately. TCRdb itself trimmed the public reads at Q25 with fastp, ran MiXCR and retained productive beta chains. Rows with one shared CDR3 protein collapse into an entry with the most common genes and DNA. Clone size and V and J calls follow TCRdb, not the original study. Recorded for this sample are about 560,000 distinct CDR3 sequences; approximately 21% of them occurred a single time. The ten biggest clones cover about 8.7% of the sample.

Concerning this clonotype itself: What this receptor recognizes is not known. No base qualities exist here, and no much larger clone lies one base off it.

V ends up 0 bases short and J 1 base short, with an unmatched junction base count of 8. The germline V gene sets CDR1 to SGHRS and CDR2 to YFSETQ. Including the terminal cysteine and phenylalanine, the CDR3 comprises 19 residues. The read is trimmed to its CDR3 DNA, 57 bases read in frame from base 1. Ficoll-Paque density gradient centrifugation was the method used to isolate PBMCs. Recombination connected TRBV5-1 to TRBJ2-1, with 12 middle bases fitting TRBD2. The sequence was collected from an adult woman who had mild COVID-19 (a few samples of this study predate the infection). The sample titles of this study are shuffled in the database, so cell type and time point are left out; the donor was told from shared clones. Sequencing input: PBMCs or a T cell subset sorted from them (not recorded which). The sequenced DNA is TGCGCCAGCAGCTTGGCCCCTAGCGGGAGGGCCTCGTCCTACAATGAGCAGTTCTTC. Its coded protein is CASSLAPSGRASSYNEQFF.